This T cell receptor beta chain was sequenced for a study of T cell responses to AZD1222 COVID-19 vaccine. Findings and caveats of the study: Receipt of two AZD1222 doses was followed by a rise in Spike-specific TCR breadth and depth. After the peak T cell response, and only then, were repertoires sampled. Mapped onto spike, vaccine-associated CD4 TCRs spanned it and were dominant at 160-218 and 743-854. Epitopes outside B.1.351 and B.1.1.7 mutated regions reportedly drew nearly half of spike TCRs.

Sequenced by immunoSEQ multiplex PCR; TCRdb stores in-frame clones only, minus some. Of over 150,000 clones detected, about 83% appear once; the ten largest clones hold 0.85% to 1.1%. Trimming stripped 5 bases from V and 2 bases from J, with 13 bases between. Per germline, CDR1 SGHVS and CDR2 FNYEAQ. This CDR3 contains 14 residues. Note on this clone: What it binds is not known.

The chain carries TRBV7-6 and TRBJ2-7; D uncertain. Sequences were derived from peripheral blood, sampled 28 days after the second AZD1222 dose. This receptor was taken from an adult who received the AZD1222 COVID-19 vaccine. The DNA of the CDR3 is TGTGCCAGCAGCCCTCCTACCAAGACCTACGAGCAGTACTTC. It translates to CASSPPTKTYEQYF.